This entry concerns a single TCR beta chain. This record belongs to a study of blood T cell repertoires in COVID-19. Study as a whole: The United States, Italy and Spain supplied acute and convalescent COVID-19 samples. Nucleic acid was either cDNA or gDNA, and it came from T cells, B-cell-depleted T cells, or PBMCs.

Under the authors' procedure: Amplification from reference gene primers served as the basis for estimated nucleated cell counts. Profiling relied on immunoSEQ multiplex PCR, and the TCRdb table lists in-frame clones only, not all of them. V and J calls and clone size are given by that table; D and trimming were obtained from the DNA. The sample contains some 82,000 clones, 91% of which appear only once. This CDR3 spans 13 amino acids. CDR1 is KGHSH and CDR2 is LQKENI in the germline V gene. With 3 bases removed from V and 6 bases from J, the gap between germline ends came to 12 bases. The gene calls are TRBV18 and TRBJ2-7, with D maybe TRBD2 (6 bases). This TCR came from a woman aged 45-59 years in a cohort sampled during active COVID-19. Sequencing was performed on peripheral blood. The CDR3 reads CASSPEGWSEQYF. The CDR3, as DNA: TGTGCCAGCTCACCGGAGGGGTGGAGCGAGCAGTACTTC. Full variable domain (outside the CDR3, taken from reference TRBV18 and TRBJ2-7): NAGVMQNPRHLVRRRGQEARLRCSPMKGHSHVYWYRQLPEEGLKFMVYLQKENIIDESGMPKERFSAEFPKEGPSILRIQQVVRGDSAAYFCASSPEGWSEQYFGPGTRLTVT.